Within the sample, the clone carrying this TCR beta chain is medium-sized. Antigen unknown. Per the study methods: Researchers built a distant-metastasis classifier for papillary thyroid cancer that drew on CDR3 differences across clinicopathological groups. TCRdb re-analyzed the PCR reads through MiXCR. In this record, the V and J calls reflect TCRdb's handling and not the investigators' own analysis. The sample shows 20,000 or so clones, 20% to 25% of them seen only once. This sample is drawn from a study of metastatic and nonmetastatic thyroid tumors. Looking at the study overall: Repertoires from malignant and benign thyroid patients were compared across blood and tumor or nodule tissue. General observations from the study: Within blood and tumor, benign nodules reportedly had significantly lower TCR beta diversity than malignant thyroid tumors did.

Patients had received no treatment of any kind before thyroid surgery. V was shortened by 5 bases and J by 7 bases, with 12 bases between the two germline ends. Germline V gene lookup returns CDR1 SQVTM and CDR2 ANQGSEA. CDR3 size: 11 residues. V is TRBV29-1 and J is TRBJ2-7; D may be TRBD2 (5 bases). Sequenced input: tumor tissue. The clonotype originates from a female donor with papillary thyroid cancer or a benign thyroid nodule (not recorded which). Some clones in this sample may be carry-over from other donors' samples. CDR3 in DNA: TGCAGCGTTAGGGAGCCGGGTGAGCAGTACTTC. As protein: CSVREPGEQYF.